This TCR beta chain was found in a study of blood T cell repertoires in COVID-19. Profiled with immunoSEQ multiplex PCR; TCRdb holds only in-frame clones, not every one. Of 330,000 or so clones listed, over 70% are singletons. In germline, CDR1 is MGHRA, CDR2 YSYEKL. V lost 4 bases, J lost 1 base, and 10 bases lay in between. The CDR3 runs 15 residues. Everyone who took part was roughly 18 to 89 years old, and they came from roughly 25 US areas. This receptor was taken from a man in his thirties or forties who had recovered from COVID-19. This chain links TRBV4-1 with TRBJ2-2; D gene uncertain. Sequenced material: PBMCs or T cells enriched from blood (not recorded which). CDR3 sequence (DNA): TGCGCCAGCAGCCCCCTAGGCCGGAACACCGGGGAGCTGTTTTTT. This codes for CASSPLGRNTGELFF.